These 29 T cell receptor beta chains came from one sample sequenced in a study of T cells in localized non-small cell lung cancer. The data were produced by immunoSEQ multiplex PCR, yet TCRdb's version contains in-frame clones alone and is incomplete. This table has around 15,000 clones, 80% to 90% appearing once. Source: peripheral blood, taken before any cancer treatment. The receptors originated from a male donor older than 55 with stage II squamous cell lung carcinoma.

The gene calls are TRBV7-9 and TRBJ2-7, with 9 bases matching TRBD2. Per germline, CDR1 SEHNR and CDR2 FQNEAQ (reference sequence). After removal of 3 bases from V and 0 bases from J, the junction contained 6 bases not matched to a gene. This CDR3 has 16 amino acids. CDR3 in DNA: TGTGCCAGCAGCTTCTGGGTTAGCGGGGGCTCCTACGAGCAGTACTTC. This codes for CASSFWVSGGSYEQYF.

CDR3 nucleotide sequence: TGTGCCAGCAGTGAGGGACCGATTAACTATGGCTACACCTTC. It specifies CASSEGPINYGYTF. The J gene is TRBJ1-2, the V gene TRBV6-1, with a possible D match to TRBD1 (5 bases). The CDR3 totals 14 residues. Germline CDR1 MNHNS, CDR2 SASEGT. The ends were cut back, 3 bases at V and 1 base at J, with 9 bases in the middle.

The chain links TRBV29-1 to TRBJ1-4; the D gene is possibly TRBD1 (5 bases). Per the germline V gene, CDR1 is SQVTM and CDR2 is ANQGSEA. V lost 2 bases, J lost 8 bases, and 12 bases lay in between. CDR3 length: 13 residues. The CDR3: CSVEYRSSEKLFF. As DNA, the CDR3 is TGCAGCGTTGAATACAGGTCTTCCGAAAAACTGTTTTTT.

V usage is TRBV29-1 and J usage is TRBJ2-7; 13 nucleotides agree with TRBD2. This CDR3 comprises 14 residues. Germline V gene lookup returns CDR1 SQVTM and CDR2 ANQGSEA. V lost 5 bases and J lost 3; bases outside the gene matches: 4. In DNA form, the CDR3 reads TGCAGCGTTCTGGGACTAGCGGGGCTCTACGAGCAGTACTTC. Translation gives CSVLGLAGLYEQYF.

The chain has TRBV5-4 and TRBJ2-4; D ambiguous. Looked up from germline, CDR1 is SGHNT and CDR2 is YYREEE (reference sequence). This CDR3 has 14 residues. V was cut by 0 bases and J by 1 base, with 5 bases left in between. CDR3 DNA: TGTGCCAGCAGCTTGGAGAGCGCCAAAAACATTCAGTACTTC. Translation gives CASSLESAKNIQYF.

Here the CDR3 DNA reads TGTGCCAGCAGCGTCGTGTGGGACAGTGGCTACACCTTC. It translates to CASSVVWDSGYTF. The V and J genes are TRBV5-4 and TRBJ1-2; the match to TRBD1 covers 7 bases. Germline values: CDR1 SGHNT, CDR2 YYREEE (reference sequence). J was trimmed by 7 bases and V by 4 bases; bases with no gene match: 7. This CDR3 has 13 residues.

The rearrangement uses TRBV11-2 and TRBJ2-7; D gene ambiguous. Looked up from germline, CDR1 is SGHAT and CDR2 is FQNNGV. V dropped 5 bases and J dropped 0 bases, with 11 bases sitting between them. The CDR3 runs to 14 residues. The DNA of the CDR3 is TGTGCCAGCAGCCCCACGCCGGTCTCCTACGAGCAGTACTTC. Translation gives CASSPTPVSYEQYF.

This chain connects TRBV2 to TRBJ2-1; 14 bases agree with TRBD2. The trim removed 4 bases at V and 6 bases at J, leaving 2 bases unmatched. From germline, CDR1 is SNHLY and CDR2 FYNNEI. There are 15 residues in the CDR3. In DNA form, the CDR3 reads TGTGCCAGCAGTGCGACTAGCGGGAGGGCCAATGAGCAGTTCTTC. Its protein is CASSATSGRANEQFF.

J is TRBJ2-3 and V is TRBV6-1, with D hard to call. V dropped 4 bases and J dropped 1 base, with 6 bases sitting between them. The CDR3 is 13 amino acids. In germline, CDR1 is MNHNS, CDR2 SASEGT. The CDR3 nucleotides are TGTGCCAGCAGTGTAGGAGGCACAGATACGCAGTATTTT. It yields the protein CASSVGGTDTQYF.

This chain links TRBV7-9 with TRBJ2-2; TRBD1 matches 8 bases. Germline V CDR1 and CDR2: SEHNR, FQNEAQ (reference sequence). The CDR3 is 16 residues long. V lost 5 bases to trimming and J lost 3 bases; unmatched junction nucleotides: 8. The CDR3 DNA reads TGTGCCAGCAGCCTCCGACAGGGGACGTACACCGGGGAGCTGTTTTTT. Protein product: CASSLRQGTYTGELFF.

The V gene is TRBV29-1, the J gene TRBJ2-1; perhaps TRBD2 as D (7 bases). V was pared by 1 base and J by 5 bases, with 33 bases between. Germline CDR1 SQVTM, CDR2 ANQGSEA. The length of the CDR3 is 21 residues. In DNA form, the CDR3 reads TGCAGCGTTGAAGTAGGAGGGGGTTATGATAGAGCTAGCGGTTACAACAATGAGCAGTTCTTC. Its protein is CSVEVGGGYDRASGYNNEQFF.

V gene TRBV19 combines with J gene TRBJ2-2; 8 bases agree with TRBD1. Germline V lookup: CDR1 LNHDA, CDR2 SQIVND (reference sequence). The CDR3 covers 12 residues. Unmatched junction bases numbered 2, after V lost 6 bases and J lost 8 bases. CDR3 sequence reads: CASSRGRGELFF. DNA of the CDR3: TGTGCCAGTAGCAGGGGGCGTGGGGAGCTGTTTTTT.

CDR3 DNA sequence: TGTGCCAGCAGCTTAGCTTACAATGAGCAGTTCTTC. Protein: CASSLAYNEQFF. The V and J genes are TRBV13 and TRBJ2-1; D is unresolved. There are 12 residues in the CDR3. The germline gives CDR1 PRHDT, CDR2 FYEKMQ (reference sequence). V lost 1 base and J 4 bases, leaving 2 bases between the germline ends.

The V call is TRBV2, the J call TRBJ2-2; 7 bases are shared with TRBD1. This CDR3 contains 16 residues. CDR1 and CDR2 from the germline V gene are SNHLY and FYNNEI. V shed 1 base and J 1 base; nucleotides not matched to a gene: 3. The CDR3 nucleotides are TGTGCCAGCAGTGAAGGGTACAGGGGGAACACCGGGGAGCTGTTTTTT. The encoded protein is CASSEGYRGNTGELFF.

The V call is TRBV9, the J call TRBJ2-3; 7 bases map to TRBD1. The V gene's germline CDR1 is SGDLS and CDR2 YYNGEE. After removal of 7 bases from V and 2 bases from J, the junction contained 13 bases not matched to a gene. This CDR3 is built from 16 residues. Written as DNA, the CDR3 is TGTGCCAGCGCTCAAGGGGGCGCGCGCTTCACAGATACGCAGTATTTT. It translates to CASAQGGARFTDTQYF. The variable domain in full, completed from reference TRBV9 and TRBJ2-3, reads DSGVTQTPKHLITATGQRVTLRCSPRSGDLSVYWYQQSLDQGLQFLIQYYNGEERAKGNILERFSAQQFPDLHSELNLSSLELGDSALYFCASAQGGARFTDTQYFGPGTRLTVL.

The V and J genes are TRBV28 and TRBJ1-5; D is ambiguous. Looked up from germline, CDR1 is MDHEN and CDR2 is SYDVKM. The germline V and J ends were trimmed by 7 bases and 5 bases, with 15 bases remaining between them. The CDR3 is 14 amino acids. The CDR3 region is CASTPGREDQPQHF. The CDR3 DNA reads as TGTGCCAGCACTCCGGGAAGGGAGGATCAGCCCCAGCATTTT.

This chain uses TRBV5-1 with TRBJ1-3; D may be TRBD1 (5 bases). Germline V lookup: CDR1 SGHRS, CDR2 YFSETQ. Trimming removed 0 bases from V and 7 bases from J, with 11 bases in between. This CDR3 has 14 residues. CDR3 residues: CASSLDPSGNTIYF. CDR3 in DNA: TGCGCCAGCAGCTTGGATCCCTCAGGGAACACCATATATTTT. The whole variable domain, filled in from reference TRBV5-1 and TRBJ1-3, reads KAGVTQTPRYLIKTRGQQVTLSCSPISGHRSVSWYQQTPGQGLQFLFEYFSETQRNKGNFPGRFSGRQFSNSRSEMNVSTLELGDSALYLCASSLDPSGNTIYFGEGSWLTVV.

This clone has a handful of counts. V is TRBV7-9 and J is TRBJ2-5; D might be TRBD2 (5 bases). V lost 2 bases and J lost 2, with 15 bases in between. Germline assignment: CDR1 SEHNR and CDR2 FQNEAQ (reference sequence). There are 16 residues in the CDR3. The CDR3 region has the DNA TGTGCCAGCAGCTTAATGATCGCTAGCCGACAAGAGACCCAGTACTTC. Translated: CASSLMIASRQETQYF. Looking up the rest from reference TRBV7-9 and TRBJ2-5 gives the full variable domain: DTGVSQNPRHKITKRGQNVTFRCDPISEHNRLYWYRQTLGQGPEFLTYFQNEAQLEKSRLLSDRFSAERPKGSFSTLEIQRTEQGDSAMYLCASSLMIASRQETQYFGPGTRLLVL.

V is TRBV7-9 and J is TRBJ2-1; the D call may be TRBD1 or TRBD2 (5 bases each). V lost 0 bases and J lost 7, with 13 bases in between. This CDR3 is built from 15 residues. Germline CDR1 is SEHNR and CDR2 is FQNEAQ (reference sequence). For the CDR3, the DNA is TGTGCCAGCAGCTTAGCGGTGTCAGGGACGAATGAGCAGTTCTTC. Its protein is CASSLAVSGTNEQFF.

CDR3 residues: CASSLDRVQPQHF. The CDR3 DNA reads TGTGCCAGCAGCCTCGACAGGGTTCAGCCCCAGCATTTT. The V and J genes are TRBV11-2 and TRBJ1-5; 7 nucleotides agree with TRBD1. V lost 5 bases, J lost 6 bases, and 4 bases stayed unmatched. Germline V CDR1 and CDR2: SGHAT, FQNNGV. The CDR3 covers 13 residues.

V gene TRBV6-1 combines with J gene TRBJ1-4, with D perhaps matching TRBD1 (6 bases). CDR3 length: 15 residues. The V and J ends lost 2 bases and 7 bases respectively, with 14 bases between them. Germline loops: CDR1 MNHNS, CDR2 SASEGT. CDR3 nucleotides: TGTGCCAGCAGTGAATCGGCAGGGGTCCGTGAAAAACTGTTTTTT. Encoded protein: CASSESAGVREKLFF.

This chain connects TRBV11-3 to TRBJ2-1; D ambiguous. The V and J ends lost 0 bases and 10 bases respectively, with 7 bases between them. Germline V gives CDR1 SGHNT, CDR2 YENEEA. The CDR3 has 12 residues. Here the CDR3 DNA reads TGTGCCAGCAGCTTAGAAGGGAACGAGCAGTTCTTC. As protein: CASSLEGNEQFF. Using reference TRBV11-3 and TRBJ2-1 for the parts outside the CDR3, the full variable domain is EAGVVQSPRYKIIEKKQPVAFWCNPISGHNTLYWYLQNLGQGPELLIRYENEEAVDDSQLPKDRFSAERLKGVDSTLKIQPAELGDSAVYLCASSLEGNEQFFGPGTRLTVL.

The chain links TRBV5-5 to TRBJ1-5; the match to TRBD1 covers 7 bases. V lost 3 bases and J lost 5; bases outside the gene matches: 5. Germline CDR1 and CDR2: SGHKS and YYEKEE (reference sequence). The CDR3 runs to 14 residues. CDR3 sequence: CASSWGQSDQPQHF. CDR3 bases: TGTGCCAGCAGCTGGGGACAGTCAGATCAGCCCCAGCATTTT.

This sequence joins TRBV19 and TRBJ2-6; 10 nucleotides agree with TRBD1. V trimming: 8 bases; J trimming: 0 bases; junction bases outside the gene matches: 4. The germline CDR1 and CDR2 sequences are LNHDA and SQIVND (reference sequence). This CDR3 is 16 amino acids long. Here the CDR3 reads CASWDRGSSGANVLTF. CDR3 nucleotide sequence: TGTGCCAGTTGGGACAGGGGAAGCTCTGGGGCCAACGTCCTGACTTTC. Full variable domain (remainder filled in from reference TRBV19 and TRBJ2-6): DGGITQSPKYLFRKEGQNVTLSCEQNLNHDAMYWYRQDPGQGLRLIYYSQIVNDFQKGDIAEGYSVSREKKESFPLTVTSAQKNPTAFYLCASWDRGSSGANVLTFGAGSRLTVL.

This clone was counted once. V is TRBV11-2 and J is TRBJ2-1; D unclear. This CDR3 comprises 15 residues. V shed 1 base and J shed 3 bases, with 10 bases lying between them. Germline values: CDR1 SGHAT, CDR2 FQNNGV. CDR3 region: CASSLGTGFYNEQFF. Written as DNA, the CDR3 is TGTGCCAGCAGCTTAGGCACCGGATTCTACAATGAGCAGTTCTTC.

The J gene is TRBJ1-2, the V gene TRBV4-1, with D unresolved. Trimming stripped 0 bases from V and 8 bases from J, with 16 bases between. The germline V gene encodes CDR1 MGHRA and CDR2 YSYEKL. CDR3 size: 15 residues. CDR3 nucleotides: TGCGCCAGCAGCCAAGAAAACGGGGAAAACAGAGGCTACACCTTC. Translation: CASSQENGENRGYTF.

The rearrangement uses TRBV28 and TRBJ2-1; weak D call: TRBD1 (5 bases). V lost 7 bases and J 3 bases, leaving 7 bases between the germline ends. This CDR3 comprises 12 residues. Germline V gene data show CDR1 as MDHEN and CDR2 as SYDVKM. CDR3 nucleotides: TGTGCCAGCACAGGGCGCTACAATGAGCAGTTCTTC. Translated: CASTGRYNEQFF. Using reference TRBV28 and TRBJ2-1 for the parts outside the CDR3, the full variable domain is DVKVTQSSRYLVKRTGEKVFLECVQDMDHENMFWYRQDPGLGLRLIYFSYDVKMKEKGDIPEGYSVSREKKERFSLILESASTNQTSMYLCASTGRYNEQFFGPGTRLTVL.

The genes are TRBV27 and TRBJ2-3; 9 bases map to TRBD1. The CDR3 spans 16 residues. Unmatched junction bases numbered 12, after V lost 7 bases and J lost 4 bases. Germline V gives CDR1 MNHEY, CDR2 SMNVEV (reference sequence). CDR3 nucleotide sequence: TGTGCCAGCAATCTACTCGGGACAGGGAAAGCAGATACGCAGTATTTT. This codes for CASNLLGTGKADTQYF.

The chain uses TRBV5-8 and TRBJ2-7, with D uncertain. V was pared by 4 bases and J by 5 bases, with 7 bases between. The CDR3 contains 11 residues. Per the germline V gene, CDR1 is SGHTS and CDR2 is YDEGEE. The CDR3 region has the DNA TGTGCCAGCAGCCCCCACCACGAGCAGTACTTC. It codes for CASSPHHEQYF.